These 8 T cell receptor beta chains share one sample of origin, sequenced in a study of response to subunit inactivated influenza vaccine. From the RT-PCR reads, TCRdb called clonotypes with MiXCR, one entry per CDR3 protein. The sample contains about 500,000 distinct CDR3 sequences, approximately 7.8% of which appear only once. Sequences were derived from PBMCs from blood, sampled around 25 months after vaccination. The receptors were sampled from a man aged 50 to 75 who received an inactivated influenza vaccine.

This clonotype was seen repeatedly, ten times or more. The J gene is TRBJ2-7, the V gene TRBV3-1, with 8 bases lining up with TRBD1. The CDR3 runs 14 residues. Germline CDR1 LGHDT, CDR2 YNNKEL (reference sequence). The V segment lost 1 base and the J segment 4 bases; nucleotides outside the gene matches: 3. In DNA form, the CDR3 reads TGTGCCAGCAGCCAAGCAGGGGGCACGTACGAGCAGTACTTC. This codes for CASSQAGGTYEQYF.

This clonotype has a count of ten or more. The chain carries TRBV12-3 or TRBV12-4 and TRBJ2-5, with TRBD1 matching over 7 bases. The J segment lost 6 bases and the V segment lost 6 bases, leaving 13 bases of the junction unmatched. The CDR3 is 15 residues long. The CDR3 reads CASSRTDREGKTQYF. DNA for the CDR3: TGTGCCAGCAGCCGCACCGACAGGGAAGGGAAGACCCAGTACTTC.

This clonotype occurred many times. The chain combines TRBV4-3 with TRBJ1-1; TRBD1 is a possible D gene (5 bases). Trimming left V 0 bases short and J 5 bases short, with 7 bases between. CDR3 length equals 13 residues. The germline V gene has CDR1 LGHNA and CDR2 YSLEER. The CDR3 DNA is TGCGCCAGCAGCCAAGATGAGGGGACTGAAGCTTTCTTT. The encoded protein is CASSQDEGTEAFF.

This clonotype was detected many times. The gene calls are TRBV6-5 and TRBJ1-1; D gene uncertain. The CDR3 runs to 12 residues. The V gene lost 4 bases and the J gene lost 0 bases, with 3 bases spanning the gap. CDR1 MNHEY and CDR2 SVGAGI come from the germline V gene. The DNA for the CDR3 is TGTGCCAGCAGTTCGATGAACACTGAAGCTTTCTTT. Its translation: CASSSMNTEAFF.

This clonotype was counted at least ten times. This rearrangement joins TRBV7-2 to TRBJ2-1; 8 bases align to TRBD1. Germline CDR1 SGHTA, CDR2 FQGNSA. Unmatched junction bases numbered 1, after V lost 5 bases and J lost 1 base. The CDR3 spans 14 residues. The CDR3: CASSRDRSYNEQFF. CDR3 in DNA: TGTGCCAGCAGCCGGGACAGGTCCTACAATGAGCAGTTCTTC. Full variable domain (missing parts from reference TRBV7-2 and TRBJ2-1): GAGVSQSPSNKVTEKGKDVELRCDPISGHTALYWYRQSLGQGLEFLIYFQGNSAPDKSGLPSDRFSAERTGGSVSTLTIQRTQQEDSAVYLCASSRDRSYNEQFFGPGTRLTVL.

This clonotype was counted a few times. CDR3 region: CASATSGATNEKLFF. The DNA of the CDR3 is TGCGCCAGCGCCACTTCAGGGGCAACTAATGAAAAACTGTTTTTT. The J gene is TRBJ1-4, the V gene TRBV5-1; D might be TRBD1 (6 bases). Germline loops: CDR1 SGHRS, CDR2 YFSETQ. The V end was cut by 7 bases, the J end by 0 bases, with 13 bases between. The CDR3 loop spans 15 amino acids.

In this sample, this clonotype turned up many times. One junction end does not reproduce the germline sequence, and a read error may be involved. The chain uses TRBV4-3 and TRBJ1-1, with D possibly TRBD1 on 5 matching bases. Germline V gene data show CDR1 as LGHNA and CDR2 as YSLEER. The CDR3 totals 15 residues. The CDR3 sequence is CASRQDVGPGTEAFF. The DNA for the CDR3 is TGCGCCAGCAGACAAGATGTGGGGCCGGGCACTGAAGCTTTCTTT.

The J gene is TRBJ2-1, the V gene TRBV5-8; the match to TRBD2 covers 9 bases. With V trimmed by 2 bases and J by 10 bases, 1 base remained unmatched. The CDR3 is 12 residues long. Per the germline V gene, CDR1 is SGHTS and CDR2 is YDEGEE. DNA of the CDR3: TGTGCCAGCAGCTTCCTAGCGGGAGAGCAGTTCTTC. Translation: CASSFLAGEQFF.